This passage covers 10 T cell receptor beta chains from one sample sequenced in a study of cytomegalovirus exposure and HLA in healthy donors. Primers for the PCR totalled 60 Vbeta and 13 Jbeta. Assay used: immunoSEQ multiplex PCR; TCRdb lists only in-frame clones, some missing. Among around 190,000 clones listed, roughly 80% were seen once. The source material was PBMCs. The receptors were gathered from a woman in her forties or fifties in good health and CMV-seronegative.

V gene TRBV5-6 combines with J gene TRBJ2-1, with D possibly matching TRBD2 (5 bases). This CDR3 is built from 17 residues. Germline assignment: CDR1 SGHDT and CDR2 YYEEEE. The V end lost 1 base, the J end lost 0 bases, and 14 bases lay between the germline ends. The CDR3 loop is CASSLPLSGRSYNEQFF. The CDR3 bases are TGTGCCAGCAGCTTGCCCTTAAGCGGACGCTCCTACAATGAGCAGTTCTTC.

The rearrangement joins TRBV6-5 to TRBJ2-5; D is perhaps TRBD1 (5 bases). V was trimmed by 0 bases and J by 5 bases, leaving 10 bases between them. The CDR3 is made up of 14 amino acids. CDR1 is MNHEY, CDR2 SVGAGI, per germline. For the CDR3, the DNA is TGTGCCAGCAGTTACTCTTCAGGGTTCGAGACCCAGTACTTC. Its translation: CASSYSSGFETQYF.

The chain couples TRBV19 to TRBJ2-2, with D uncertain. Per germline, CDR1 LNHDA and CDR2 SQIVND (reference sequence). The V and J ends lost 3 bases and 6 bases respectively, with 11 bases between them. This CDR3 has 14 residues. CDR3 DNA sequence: TGTGCCAGTAGTATTTTACATGGTCCCGGGGAGCTGTTTTTT. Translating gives CASSILHGPGELFF.

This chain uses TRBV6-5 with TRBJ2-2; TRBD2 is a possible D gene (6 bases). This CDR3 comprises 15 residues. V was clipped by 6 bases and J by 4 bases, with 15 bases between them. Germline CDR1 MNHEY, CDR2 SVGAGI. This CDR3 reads CASRRPGLSTGELFF. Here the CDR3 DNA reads TGTGCCAGCAGACGACCGGGACTCTCCACCGGGGAGCTGTTTTTT.

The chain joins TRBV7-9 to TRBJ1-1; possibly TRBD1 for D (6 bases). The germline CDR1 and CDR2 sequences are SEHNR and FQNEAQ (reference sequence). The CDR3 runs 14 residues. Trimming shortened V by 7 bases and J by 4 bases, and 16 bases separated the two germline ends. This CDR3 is CASTPQGHSTEAFF. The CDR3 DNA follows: TGTGCCAGCACTCCGCAGGGGCATAGCACTGAAGCTTTCTTT.

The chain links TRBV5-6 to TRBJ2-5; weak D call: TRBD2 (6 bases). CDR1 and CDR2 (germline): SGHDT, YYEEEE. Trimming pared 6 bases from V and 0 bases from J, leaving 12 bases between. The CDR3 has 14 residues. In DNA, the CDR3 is TGTGCCAGCACCGGGACTTCGTACCAAGAGACCCAGTACTTC. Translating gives CASTGTSYQETQYF.

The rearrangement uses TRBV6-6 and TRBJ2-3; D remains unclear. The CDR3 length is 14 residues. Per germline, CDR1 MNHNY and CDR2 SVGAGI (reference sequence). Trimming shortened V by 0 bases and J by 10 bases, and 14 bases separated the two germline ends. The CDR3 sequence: CASSYSGSPRSQYF. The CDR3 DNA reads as TGTGCCAGCAGTTACTCTGGCTCCCCCCGATCGCAGTATTTT.

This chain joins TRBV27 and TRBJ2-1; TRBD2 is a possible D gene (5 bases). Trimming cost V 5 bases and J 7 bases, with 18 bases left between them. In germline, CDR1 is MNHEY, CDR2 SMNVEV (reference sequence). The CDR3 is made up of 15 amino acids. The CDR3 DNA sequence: TGTGCCAGCAGTCCGGACTTTCCGCTGGGTAATGAGCAGTTCTTC. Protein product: CASSPDFPLGNEQFF.

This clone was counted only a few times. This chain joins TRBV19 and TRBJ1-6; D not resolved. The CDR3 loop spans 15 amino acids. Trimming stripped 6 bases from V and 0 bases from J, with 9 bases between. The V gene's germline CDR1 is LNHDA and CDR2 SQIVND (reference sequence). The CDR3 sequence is CASSQVGSYNSPLHF. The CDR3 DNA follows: TGTGCCAGTAGCCAGGTGGGCTCCTATAATTCACCCCTCCACTTT.

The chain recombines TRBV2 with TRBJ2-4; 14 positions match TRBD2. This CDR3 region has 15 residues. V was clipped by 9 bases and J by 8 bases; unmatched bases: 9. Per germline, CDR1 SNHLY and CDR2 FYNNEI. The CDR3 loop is CASEGLAGGWDIQYF. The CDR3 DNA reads TGTGCCAGTGAAGGACTAGCGGGGGGTTGGGACATTCAGTACTTC.